This T cell receptor (beta chain) was captured in a study of blood T cell repertoires in COVID-19 (dated by TCRdb to between 2020 and 2021). With regard to the full study: Samples covering the acute and convalescent phases of COVID-19 were provided by collaborators in the United States, Italy and Spain. The dataset comprised deeply sampled blood TCRbeta repertoires from subjects exposed to, actively infected with, or recovered from COVID-19. The repertoires were made available in a free public database intended to serve as a resource for research on the immune response to SARS-CoV-2. Where HLA class I and class II types were available, the types were taken from metadata supplied by the sample provider, not from assay-based typing. The material from the prospective study consisted of cDNA or gDNA derived from T cells, B-cell-depleted T cells, or PBMCs. Samples were obtained from the ongoing ImmuneRACE study (first 160 participants) and from 1,000 to 1,500 subjects provided by 6 global collaborators. Sample metadata almost always included a de-identified subject ID, COVID-19 status, age in years and sex.

In the germline V gene, CDR1 corresponds to SGHDN and CDR2 to FVKESK. From the cysteine up to the phenylalanine, the CDR3 has a length of 18 residues. Solely the CDR3 DNA is kept, with 54 bases framed from the first base. V was cut back by 1 base and J by 9 bases, leaving a gap of 22 bases between them. This clone was detected a few times. Its antigen is not yet known. No base quality information exists; no much larger clone differs at one position. Broader findings and caveats from the paper: Clinical and demographic metadata were provided uncurated, with the amount varying by source and participant.

The immunoSEQ Assay, a bias-controlled multiplex PCR, was used to amplify TCRbeta CDR3 regions from genomic DNA. The original methods were these. The number of nucleated cells in each sample was estimated by amplification of reference gene primers within the assay. To quantify the absolute abundance of each unique TCRbeta CDR3 rearrangement, sequence reads were collapsed and filtered. Productive Simpson clonality was computed per sample as the square root of Simpson's diversity index over productive rearrangements. The table was pulled from immuneACCESS by TCRdb, which kept in-frame rearrangements only. Such tables lose some clones; where checked, under half of the loss comes from unresolved V genes, and the rest has no known cause. The V and J calls and clone size come from that table; D and trimming were worked out from the DNA. A total of approximately 130,000 clones appear in this sample, 75% to 85% of them only once. 9.5% to 13% of the sample rests with the top ten.

Each collaborating institution followed its own protocols to collect whole blood in K2EDTA tubes. For TCRbeta analysis, collaborators shipped samples as frozen whole blood, isolated PBMCs, or DNA extracted from either of those sample types. The sequencing sample was made of peripheral blood. The chain couples TRBV14 to TRBJ1-6, with no D gene named confidently. The receptor was derived from a human donor in a cohort sampled during active COVID-19. The DNA reads TGTGCCAGCAGCCAAGGTTCCCGCCGTTACGGGATAGGTTCACCCCTCCACTTT. Protein translation: CASSQGSRRYGIGSPLHF.